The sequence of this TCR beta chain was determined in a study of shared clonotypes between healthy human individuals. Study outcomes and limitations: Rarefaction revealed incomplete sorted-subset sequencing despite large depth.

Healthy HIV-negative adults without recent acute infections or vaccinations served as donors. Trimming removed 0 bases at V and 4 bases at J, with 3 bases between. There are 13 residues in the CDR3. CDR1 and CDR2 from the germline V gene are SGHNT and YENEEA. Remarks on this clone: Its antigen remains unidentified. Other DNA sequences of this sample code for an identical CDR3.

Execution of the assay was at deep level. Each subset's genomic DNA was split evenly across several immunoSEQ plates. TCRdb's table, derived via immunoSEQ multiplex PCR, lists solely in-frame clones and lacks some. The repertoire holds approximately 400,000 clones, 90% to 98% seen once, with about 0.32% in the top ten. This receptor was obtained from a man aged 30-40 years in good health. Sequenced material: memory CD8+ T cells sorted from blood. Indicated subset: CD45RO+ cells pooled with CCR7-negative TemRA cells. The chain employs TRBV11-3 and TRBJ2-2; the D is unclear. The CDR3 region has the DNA TGTGCCAGCAGCTTAGATCCCACCGGGGAGCTGTTTTTT. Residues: CASSLDPTGELFF.